These 4 T cell receptor beta chains came from one sample sequenced in a study of CD8+ T cells in alopecia areata. cDNA reverse transcribed from extracted RNA served as the sequencing template. Profiled with immunoSEQ multiplex PCR; TCRdb holds only in-frame clones, not every one. The repertoire holds 150,000 to 200,000 clones, with 60% as singletons. The treatment: oral pan-JAK inhibitor, 5-10 mg twice daily. The sample in question was CD4+ T cells sorted from blood, obtained at week 24, from a patient treated with tofacitinib. Source of these receptors: a human donor with alopecia areata.

Concerning this clone: The junction shows a germline mismatch at one end, possibly a read error. V and J are TRBV29-1 and TRBJ1-1, with D uncertain. From germline, CDR1 is SQVTM and CDR2 ANQGSEA. The CDR3 sequence is 12 residues long. In DNA, the CDR3 is TGCAGCGTTCAAGACCTGAACACTGAAGCTTTCTTT. Protein sequence: CSVQDLNTEAFF.

This chain's CDR3 is CASSGRKAQGFMNTEAFF. The DNA of the CDR3 is TGTGCCAGCTCAGGGAGGAAGGCACAGGGCTTCATGAACACTGAAGCTTTCTTT. The V gene is TRBV18, the J gene TRBJ1-1, with a weak D call TRBD1 (6 bases). The length of the CDR3 is 18 residues. The ends were cut back, 5 bases at V and 0 bases at J, with 22 bases in the middle. Germline CDR1 and CDR2: KGHSH and LQKENI.

V and J are TRBV25-1 and TRBJ2-5; a weak D match, TRBD2 (6 bases). Trimming cost V 5 bases and J 5 bases, with 12 bases left between them. The germline gives CDR1 MGHDK, CDR2 SYGVNS. This CDR3 contains 13 residues. CDR3 protein: CASSMEGRETQYF. The CDR3 DNA sequence: TGTGCCAGCAGTATGGAGGGGCGGGAGACCCAGTACTTC.

The table lists this clone with a few counts. The chain couples TRBV6-5 to TRBJ1-5; a possible D gene is TRBD1 (5 bases). CDR3 length: 15 amino acids. The V end lost 0 bases, the J end lost 5 bases, and 11 bases lay between the germline ends. Germline V gives CDR1 MNHEY, CDR2 SVGAGI. CDR3 bases: TGTGCCAGCAGTTACTCCAGGATGGGGGATCAGCCCCAGCATTTT. Its translation is CASSYSRMGDQPQHF.